A single T cell receptor beta chain is shown here with its context. Its antigen is as yet unknown. The CDR3 totals 15 residues. The germline V gene has CDR1 DFQATT and CDR2 SNEGSKA (reference sequence). Template switching added UMIs carrying a 6-nucleotide sample barcode. Following a re-call of the 5' RACE reads, TCRdb has one entry per CDR3 protein and lacks DNA. The sample spans about 160,000 distinct CDR3 sequences; the ten largest clones claim over 2.5%. These data are taken from a study of monozygotic twins with inflammatory bowel disease. Study outcomes and limitations: The sharing of clonotypes with others was lower in IBD patients than in healthy twins, especially with disease activity.

The origin of this receptor is a human donor with ulcerative colitis or Crohn's disease, or a healthy co-twin of an affected twin (not recorded which). Input material: blood. The gene calls are TRBV20-1 and TRBJ2-1; the TCRdb D gene call, TRBD2, has no DNA to confirm it. The CDR3 loop reads CSARAAGLFYNEQFF.